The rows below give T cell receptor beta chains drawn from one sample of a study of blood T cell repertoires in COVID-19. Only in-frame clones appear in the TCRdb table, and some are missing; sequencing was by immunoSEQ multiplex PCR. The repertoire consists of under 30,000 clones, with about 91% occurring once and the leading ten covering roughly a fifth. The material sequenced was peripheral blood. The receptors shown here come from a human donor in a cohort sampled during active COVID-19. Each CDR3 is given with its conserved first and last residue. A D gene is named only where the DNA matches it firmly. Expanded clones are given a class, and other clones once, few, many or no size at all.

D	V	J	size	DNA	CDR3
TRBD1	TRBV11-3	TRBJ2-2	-	TGTGCCAGCAGCGAGGAGTGGACAGGGGGAACCGGGGAGCTGTTTTTT	CASSEEWTGGTGELFF
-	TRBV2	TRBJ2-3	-	TGTGCCAGCAGTGAACCGACAGCAGATACGCAGTATTTT	CASSEPTADTQYF
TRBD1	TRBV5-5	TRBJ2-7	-	TGTGCCAGCAGCTTGGCGACAGGGGGGCGGGAGCAGTACTTC	CASSLATGGREQYF
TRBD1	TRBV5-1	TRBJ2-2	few	TGCGCCAGCAGCCGGGACAGGGGATCGACCGGGGAGCTGTTTTTT	CASSRDRGSTGELFF
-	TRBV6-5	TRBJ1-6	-	TGTGCCAGCAGTTACCAGAGGGAGACCAGGAATTCACCCCTCCACTTT	CASSYQRETRNSPLHF
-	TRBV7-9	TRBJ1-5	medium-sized	TGTGCCAGCAGCTTTTCCCAGAATCAGCCCCAGCATTTT	CASSFSQNQPQHF
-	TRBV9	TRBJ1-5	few	TGTGCCAGCAGCGTAGCCGGGGGTAGCAATCAGCCCCAGCATTTT	CASSVAGGSNQPQHF
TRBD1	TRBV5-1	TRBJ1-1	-	TGCGCCAGCAGCTTGGGTGGGACAGGGGGGACTGAAGCTTTCTTT	CASSLGGTGGTEAFF
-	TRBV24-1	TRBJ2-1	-	TGTGCCACCAGCCCGGGGGATCTCTACAATGAGCAGTTCTTC	CATSPGDLYNEQFF
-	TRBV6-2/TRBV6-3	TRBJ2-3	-	TGTGCCAGCAGTTACTCAGAGGGAAGAGCTACGCAGTATTTT	CASSYSEGRATQYF
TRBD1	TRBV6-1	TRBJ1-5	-	TGTGCCAGCAGTGTCGTCAGGACAGGGGCCACCAATCAGCCCCAGCATTTT	CASSVVRTGATNQPQHF
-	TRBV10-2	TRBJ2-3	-	TGCGCCAGCAGTGAACAGGCCGAAGATACGCAGTATTTT	CASSEQAEDTQYF
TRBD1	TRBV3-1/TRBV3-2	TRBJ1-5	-	TGTGCCAGCAGCCAGACAGGGGTAATCAATCAGCCCCAGCATTTT	CASSQTGVINQPQHF
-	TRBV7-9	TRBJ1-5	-	TGTGCCAGCAGCTTACAGGGTCAGCCCCAGCATTTT	CASSLQGQPQHF
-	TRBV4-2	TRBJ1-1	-	TGTGCCAGCAGCCAAGCTGGGACAAACACTGAAGCTTTCTTT	CASSQAGTNTEAFF
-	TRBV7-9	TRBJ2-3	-	TGTGCCAGCAGACGGGACTCCGCCAGCACAGATACGCAGTATTTT	CASRRDSASTDTQYF
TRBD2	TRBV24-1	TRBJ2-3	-	TGTGCCACCAGTGCCGCGGGAGTCGGAGTAGATACGCAGTATTTT	CATSAAGVGVDTQYF
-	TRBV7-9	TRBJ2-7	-	TGTGCCAGCAGCTTAGGGGCTAACGAGCAGTACTTC	CASSLGANEQYF
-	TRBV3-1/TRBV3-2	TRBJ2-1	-	TGTGCCAGCAGCGGGCTCTACAATGAGCAGTTCTTC	CASSGLYNEQFF
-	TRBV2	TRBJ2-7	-	TGTGCCAGCAGCAAGAGCCTCTTATTAACCTACGAGCAGTACTTC	CASSKSLLLTYEQYF
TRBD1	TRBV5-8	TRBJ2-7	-	TGTGCCGTAAGGGGTAGGGACAGGTATCACGAGCAGTACTTC	CAVRGRDRYHEQYF
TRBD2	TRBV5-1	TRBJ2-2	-	TGCGCCAGCAGCTCCGGACTAGCGGGGGGCCGGAACACCGGGGAGCTGTTTTTT	CASSSGLAGGRNTGELFF
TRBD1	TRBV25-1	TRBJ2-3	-	TGTGCCAGCAGTGAGACAGGGGGGAGAACAGATACGCAGTATTTT	CASSETGGRTDTQYF
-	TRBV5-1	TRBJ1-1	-	TGCGCCAGCAGCTTGGCCCCAGATATGAACACTGAAGCTTTCTTT	CASSLAPDMNTEAFF
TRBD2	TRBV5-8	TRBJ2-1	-	TGTGCCAGCAGTGCTAGCGGGAGCAATGAGCAGTTCTTC	CASSASGSNEQFF
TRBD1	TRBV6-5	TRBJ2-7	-	TGTGCCAGCAGTTACAGGGACAGATACGAGCAGTACTTC	CASSYRDRYEQYF
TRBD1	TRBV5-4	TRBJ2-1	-	TGTGCCAGCAGCTTGGCAGGGGGCCGATACAATGAGCAGTTCTTC	CASSLAGGRYNEQFF